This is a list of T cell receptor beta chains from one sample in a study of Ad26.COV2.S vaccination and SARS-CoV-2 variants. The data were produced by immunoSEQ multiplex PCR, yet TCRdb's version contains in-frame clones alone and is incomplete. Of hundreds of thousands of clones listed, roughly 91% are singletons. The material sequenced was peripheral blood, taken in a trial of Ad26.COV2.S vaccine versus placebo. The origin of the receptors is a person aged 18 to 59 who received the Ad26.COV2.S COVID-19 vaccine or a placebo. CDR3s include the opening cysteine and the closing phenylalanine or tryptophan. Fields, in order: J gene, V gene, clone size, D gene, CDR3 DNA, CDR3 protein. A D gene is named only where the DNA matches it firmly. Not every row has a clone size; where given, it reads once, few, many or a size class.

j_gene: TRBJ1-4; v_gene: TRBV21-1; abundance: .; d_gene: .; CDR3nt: TGTGCCAGCGGCAACGGAGTAAATGAAAAACTGTTTTTT; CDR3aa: CASGNGVNEKLFF
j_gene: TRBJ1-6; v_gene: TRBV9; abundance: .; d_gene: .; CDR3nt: TGTGCCAGCAGCTCCCATAGCTCCTATAATTCACCCCTCCACTTT; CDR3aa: CASSSHSSYNSPLHF
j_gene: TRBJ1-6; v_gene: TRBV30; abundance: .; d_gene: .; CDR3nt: TGTGCCTGGAGTAAGGGACAAGATAATTCACCCCTCCACTTT; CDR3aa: CAWSKGQDNSPLHF
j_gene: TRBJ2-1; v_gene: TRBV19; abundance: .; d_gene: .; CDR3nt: TGTGCCAGTACCGAACTGAGTGGTAATGAGCAGTTCTTC; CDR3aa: CASTELSGNEQFF
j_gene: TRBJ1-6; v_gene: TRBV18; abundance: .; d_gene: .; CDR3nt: TGTGCCAGCTCATCAGGGGTGGAAGGGAGCTATAATTCACCCCTCCACTTT; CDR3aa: CASSSGVEGSYNSPLHF
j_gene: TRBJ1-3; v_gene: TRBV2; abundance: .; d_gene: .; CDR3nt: TGTGCCAGCAGGCAGGGGATGAATGCTGGAAACACCATATATTTT; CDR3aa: CASRQGMNAGNTIYF
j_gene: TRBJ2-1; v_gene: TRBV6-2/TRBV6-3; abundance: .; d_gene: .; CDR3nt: TGTGCCAGCAGTTACTCGATTATATGGGGGGGCCACGTCAATGAGCAGTTCTTC; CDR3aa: CASSYSIIWGGHVNEQFF
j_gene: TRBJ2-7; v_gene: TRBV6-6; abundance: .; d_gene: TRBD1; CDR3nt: TGTGCCAGCAGTTTCGGACAGGTTCCCTCCTACGAGCAGTACTTC; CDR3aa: CASSFGQVPSYEQYF
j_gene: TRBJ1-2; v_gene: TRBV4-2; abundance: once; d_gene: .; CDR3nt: TGTGCCAGCAGCCGGGCCGGGGGGGAGAACTATGGCTACACCTTC; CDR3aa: CASSRAGGENYGYTF
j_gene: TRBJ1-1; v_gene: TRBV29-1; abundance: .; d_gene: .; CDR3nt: TGCAGCGCGCTATCCGGGACTGAAGCTTTCTTT; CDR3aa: CSALSGTEAFF
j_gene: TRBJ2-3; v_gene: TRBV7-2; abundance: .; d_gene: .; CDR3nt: TGTGCCAGCAGCTTTGTGGCAGACAGCACAGATACGCAGTATTTT; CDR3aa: CASSFVADSTDTQYF
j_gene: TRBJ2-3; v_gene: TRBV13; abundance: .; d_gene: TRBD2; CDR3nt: TGTGCCAGCAGCTATAGCGGGGGGGTCAGTGATACGCAGTATTTT; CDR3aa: CASSYSGGVSDTQYF
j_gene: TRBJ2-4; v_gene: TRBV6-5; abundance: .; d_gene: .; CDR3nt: TGTGCCAGCAGTCCCGAACCCTCAGGCAAAAACATTCAGTACTTC; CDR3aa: CASSPEPSGKNIQYF
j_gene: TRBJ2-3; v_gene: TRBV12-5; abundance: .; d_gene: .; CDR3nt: TGTGCTAGTGGTTTGGCCGGGACACGCCATTCTTATTTT; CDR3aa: CASGLAGTRHSYF
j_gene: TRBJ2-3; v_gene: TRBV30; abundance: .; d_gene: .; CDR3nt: TGTGCCTGGAGTTTGGGGGGCCGGTCAGATACGCAGTATTTT; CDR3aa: CAWSLGGRSDTQYF
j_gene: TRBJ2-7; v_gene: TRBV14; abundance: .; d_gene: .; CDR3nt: TGTGCCAGCAGCCGGTCGGGACGCAGCAATGTCCAGCAGTACTTC; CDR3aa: CASSRSGRSNVQQYF
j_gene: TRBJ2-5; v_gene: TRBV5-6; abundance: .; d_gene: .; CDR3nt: TGTGCCAGCAGCTTCGTGGCGACTGAGACCCAGTACTTC; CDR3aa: CASSFVATETQYF
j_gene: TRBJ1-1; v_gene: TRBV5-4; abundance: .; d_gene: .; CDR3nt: TGTGCCAGCAGCTTAACAAGGTCACCAGGTGAAGCTTTCTTT; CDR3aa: CASSLTRSPGEAFF
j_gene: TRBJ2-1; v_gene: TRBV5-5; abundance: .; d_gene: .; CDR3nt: TGTGCCAGCAGCTTGTTCGCGGAGGGGGCCCCCTACAATGAGCAGTTCTTC; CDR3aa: CASSLFAEGAPYNEQFF
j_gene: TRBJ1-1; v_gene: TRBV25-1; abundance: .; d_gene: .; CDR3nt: TGTGCCAGCAGCCAGACTGACCGGCTTGAAGCTTTCTTT; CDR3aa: CASSQTDRLEAFF
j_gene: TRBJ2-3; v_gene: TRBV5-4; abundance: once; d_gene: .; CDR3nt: TGTGCCAGCATGGAGGGGGGGGGCGTAGATACGCAGTATTTT; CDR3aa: CASMEGGGVDTQYF
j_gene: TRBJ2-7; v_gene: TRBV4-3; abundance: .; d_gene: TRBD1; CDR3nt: TGCGCCAGCAGCCAAGAAAACTCCGGGACAGGGTTTCACGAGCAGTACTTC; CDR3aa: CASSQENSGTGFHEQYF
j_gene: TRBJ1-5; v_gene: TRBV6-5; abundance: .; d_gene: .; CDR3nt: TGTGCCAGCAGTTTCCGGGGGGCTAATCAGCCCCAGCATTTT; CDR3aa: CASSFRGANQPQHF
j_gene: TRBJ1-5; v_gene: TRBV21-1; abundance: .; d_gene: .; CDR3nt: TGTGCCAGCAGCAAAAGGGAACGGCCTCGGGGTTGGGGGTGTCAGCCCCAGCATTTT; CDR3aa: CASSKRERPRGWGCQPQHF
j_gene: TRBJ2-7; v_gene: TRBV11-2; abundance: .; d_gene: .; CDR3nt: TGTGCCAGCAGCTTAGTAGTGGGGGCTGGCTCCTACGAGCAGTACTTC; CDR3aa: CASSLVVGAGSYEQYF
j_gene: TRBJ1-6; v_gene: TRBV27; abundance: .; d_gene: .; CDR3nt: TGTGCCAGCAGTTTCCTATCCAGGGGTAGATATAATTCACCCCTCCACTTT; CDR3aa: CASSFLSRGRYNSPLHF
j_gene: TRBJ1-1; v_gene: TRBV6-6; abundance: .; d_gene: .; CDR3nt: TGTGCCAGCAGTTACCCACAGGGTATCAACACTGAAGCTTTCTTT; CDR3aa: CASSYPQGINTEAFF
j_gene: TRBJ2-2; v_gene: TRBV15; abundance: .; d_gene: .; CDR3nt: TGTGCCACCAGCAGAGATACAGGGTTTGGTACCGGGGAGCTGTTTTTT; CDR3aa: CATSRDTGFGTGELFF
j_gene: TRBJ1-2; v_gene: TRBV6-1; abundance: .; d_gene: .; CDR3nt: TGTGCCAGCAGTTTCAAAGAAGACAGCGGTGGCTACACCTTC; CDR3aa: CASSFKEDSGGYTF
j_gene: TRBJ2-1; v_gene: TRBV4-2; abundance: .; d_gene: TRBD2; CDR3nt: TGTGCCAGCAGCCAAGATCGAGCGGGGGGGCCCTCCTACAATGAGCAGTTCTTC; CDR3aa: CASSQDRAGGPSYNEQFF
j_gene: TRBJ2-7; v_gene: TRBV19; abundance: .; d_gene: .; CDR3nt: TGTGCCAGTACAGAGGGGTACGAGCAGTACTTC; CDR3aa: CASTEGYEQYF
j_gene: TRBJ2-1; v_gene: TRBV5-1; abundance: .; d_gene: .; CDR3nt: TGCGCCAGCAGCGATAAGAATGAGCAGTTCTTC; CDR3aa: CASSDKNEQFF
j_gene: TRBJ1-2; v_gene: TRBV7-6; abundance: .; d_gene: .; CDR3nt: TGTGCCAGCAGCACGACAGGCGGATATGGCTACACCTTC; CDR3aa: CASSTTGGYGYTF
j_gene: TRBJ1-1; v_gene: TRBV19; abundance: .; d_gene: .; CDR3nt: TGTGCCAGTAGTATCACCCAGGCCCTGGGCAAAACTGAAGCTTTCTTT; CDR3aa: CASSITQALGKTEAFF
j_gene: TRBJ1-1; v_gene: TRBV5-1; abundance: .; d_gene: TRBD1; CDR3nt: TGCGCCAGCAGCCTGGACAGGGGCAGGGGCACTGAAGCTTTCTTT; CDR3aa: CASSLDRGRGTEAFF
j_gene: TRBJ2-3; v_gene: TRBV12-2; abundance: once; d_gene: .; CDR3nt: TGTGCAAGTCGCTTAGGTATAGATACGCAGTATTTT; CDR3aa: CASRLGIDTQYF
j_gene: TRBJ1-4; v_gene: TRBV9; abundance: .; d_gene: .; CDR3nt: TGTGCCAGCAGCCTCGTTGGCAGGGCCGGTGAAAAACTGTTTTTT; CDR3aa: CASSLVGRAGEKLFF
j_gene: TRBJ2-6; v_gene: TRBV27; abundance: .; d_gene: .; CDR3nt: TGTGCCAGCGGAAAGCCCGGGGGATTGACATCTGGGGCCAACGTCCTGACTTTC; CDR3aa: CASGKPGGLTSGANVLTF
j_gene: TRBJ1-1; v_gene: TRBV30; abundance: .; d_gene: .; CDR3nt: TGTGCCCATCGTAGGGGTTACATGAACACTGAAGCTTTCTTT; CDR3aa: CAHRRGYMNTEAFF
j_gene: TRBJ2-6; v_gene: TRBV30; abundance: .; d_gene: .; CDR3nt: TGTGCCTGGAGTGTGGAAGGGCTCAGCTCTGGGGCCAACGTCCTGACTTTC; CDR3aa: CAWSVEGLSSGANVLTF
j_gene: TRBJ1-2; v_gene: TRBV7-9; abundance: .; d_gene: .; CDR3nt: TGTGCCAGCACCCAAGCCCTGGACGGATATGGCTACACCTTC; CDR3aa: CASTQALDGYGYTF
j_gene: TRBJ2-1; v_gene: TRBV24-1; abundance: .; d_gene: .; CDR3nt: TGTGCCACCAGTGCATCCGGGACGAGGGCCTACAATGAGCAGTTCTTC; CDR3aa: CATSASGTRAYNEQFF
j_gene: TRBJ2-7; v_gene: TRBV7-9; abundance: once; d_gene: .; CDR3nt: TGTGCCAGCAGCTTATCGTACGAGCAGTACTTC; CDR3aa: CASSLSYEQYF
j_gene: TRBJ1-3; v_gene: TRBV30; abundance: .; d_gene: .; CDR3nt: TGTGCCTGCACACAGGGACTCTCTGGAAACACCATATATTTT; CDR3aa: CACTQGLSGNTIYF
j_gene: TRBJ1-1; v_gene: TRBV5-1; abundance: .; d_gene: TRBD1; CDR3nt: TGCGCCAGCAGCAGGACAGGGAGCAGGGACACTGAAGCTTTCTTT; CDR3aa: CASSRTGSRDTEAFF
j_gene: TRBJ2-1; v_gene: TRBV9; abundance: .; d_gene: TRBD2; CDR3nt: TGTGCCAGCAGCGGATGGGGACTACCCGATGATAAGTTCTTC; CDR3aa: CASSGWGLPDDKFF
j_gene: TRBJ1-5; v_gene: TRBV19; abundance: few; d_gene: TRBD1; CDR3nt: TGTGCCAGTAGGACAGGGGGCGAAAGCAATCAGCCCCAGCATTTT; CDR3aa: CASRTGGESNQPQHF
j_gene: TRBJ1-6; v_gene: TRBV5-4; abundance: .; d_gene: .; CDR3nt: TGTGCCAGCAGCTTGGCCGCCGGACAGTCGAAGGGTTCACCCCTCCACTTT; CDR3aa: CASSLAAGQSKGSPLHF
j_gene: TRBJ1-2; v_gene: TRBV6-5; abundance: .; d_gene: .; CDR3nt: TGTGCCAGCAGTTTCCAGAACCTCTATGGCTACACCTTC; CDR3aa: CASSFQNLYGYTF
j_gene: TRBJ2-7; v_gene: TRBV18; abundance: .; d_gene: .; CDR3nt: TGTGCCAGCTCATTCGGATACTTCGGCGGACTGGACTCCTACGAGCAGTACTTC; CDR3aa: CASSFGYFGGLDSYEQYF
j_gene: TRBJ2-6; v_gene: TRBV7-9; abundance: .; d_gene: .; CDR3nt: TGTGCCAGCAGCGCCTCGGGCGGGTCTGGGGCCAACGTCCTGACTTTC; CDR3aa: CASSASGGSGANVLTF
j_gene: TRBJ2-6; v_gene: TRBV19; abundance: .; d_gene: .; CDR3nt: TGTGCCAGTAGTTTATATCTGGGGATCTCTGGGGCCAACGTCCTGACTTTC; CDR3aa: CASSLYLGISGANVLTF